This T cell receptor (beta chain) was sequenced in a study of cytomegalovirus exposure and HLA in healthy donors. About this clone itself: The antigen is not known.

Whole-study results and caveats: In vitro, a few CMV-associated chains proved specific for CMV antigens.

The PCR had 60 Vbeta and 13 Jbeta primers. Sequencing used immunoSEQ multiplex PCR; TCRdb keeps in-frame clones, though not all of them. The sample contains some 170,000 clones, nearly 80% of which appear only once. Germline V gives CDR1 GTSNPN, CDR2 SVGIG (reference sequence). This CDR3 is 15 amino acids long. Trimming cost V 3 bases and J 9 bases; bases outside gene matches: 9. The specimen sequenced was PBMCs. This sequence originates from a middle-aged man in good health and CMV-seropositive. The chain combines TRBV30 with TRBJ2-1, with 12 bases fitting TRBD2. The CDR3 DNA follows: TGTGCCTGGAGGCGGACTAGCGGGATGGTGGGTGAGCAGTTCTTC. This codes for CAWRRTSGMVGEQFF.